Shown below are 17 T cell receptor beta chains from a single sample sequenced in a study of T cell repertoires in cytomegalovirus infection. What these receptors recognize is not known. Using its own MiXCR run on the reads, TCRdb lists one record per CDR3 protein. The table shows 900,000 to 950,000 distinct CDR3 sequences, with approximately 31% occurring only once. The sequencing here drew on cultured CD8+ T cells from PBMCs, taken from culture after CMV antigen stimulation. The receptors derive from a human donor in good health (CMV status not recorded). Some clones in this sample may be carry-over from other donors' samples.

The CDR3 sequence: CASGESYTGELFF. The CDR3 region has the DNA TGTGCCAGCGGGGAGTCCTACACCGGGGAGCTGTTTTTT. J is TRBJ2-2 and V is TRBV6-2 or TRBV6-3, with D perhaps matching TRBD2 (5 bases). The CDR3 length is 13 residues. V lost 8 bases and J 3 bases, leaving 10 bases between the germline ends. CDR1 MNHEY and CDR2 SVGEGT come from the germline V gene.

The CDR3 spells CASSSTADRETQYF. The CDR3 nucleotides read TGTGCCAGCAGTTCGACGGCGGACCGAGAGACCCAGTACTTC. J is TRBJ2-5 and V is TRBV12-3 or TRBV12-4, with D uncertain. V dropped 4 bases and J dropped 4 bases, with 13 bases sitting between them. This CDR3 region has 14 residues.

Note on this clonotype: One end of the junction varies from germline; a read error may be responsible. This chain connects TRBV3-1 to TRBJ1-1; D is uncertain. The germline V gene encodes CDR1 LGHDT and CDR2 YNNKEL (reference sequence). This CDR3 spans 9 amino acids. The CDR3 nucleotides read TGTGCCAGCAGCCAAGGCCACGTCTTT. Protein sequence: CASSQGHVF.

This chain uses TRBV5-6 with TRBJ2-2; D is possibly TRBD1 (6 bases). The V end lost 0 bases, the J end lost 5 bases, and 11 bases lay between the germline ends. This CDR3 has 15 amino acids. Germline-derived CDR1 and CDR2 are SGHDT and YYEEEE. The CDR3 region is CASSLGPGATGELFF. The CDR3 DNA is TGTGCCAGCAGCTTGGGGCCAGGGGCTACCGGGGAGCTGTTTTTT.

Ten or more counts support this clonotype. This rearrangement joins TRBV19 to TRBJ2-7, with 7 bases identical to TRBD1. Unmatched junction bases numbered 4, after V lost 6 bases and J lost 2 bases. Germline CDR1 LNHDA, CDR2 SQIVND (reference sequence). This CDR3 contains 13 residues. CDR3 bases: TGTGCCAGTAGCGCTGGACAGGCCTACGAGCAGTACTTC. Protein: CASSAGQAYEQYF.

The rearrangement links TRBV5-6 to TRBJ2-1, with D unclear. Germline V gene lookup returns CDR1 SGHDT and CDR2 YYEEEE. The CDR3 extends over 13 amino acids. V gave up 1 base and J gave up 9 bases, with 11 bases separating them. The CDR3 sequence: CASSLSLVGEQFF. The CDR3 DNA follows: TGTGCCAGCAGCTTGAGCCTGGTCGGTGAGCAGTTCTTC.

The chain couples TRBV6-1 to TRBJ1-4; D unclear. V lost 7 bases to trimming and J lost 0 bases, with 15 bases between them. Per germline, CDR1 MNHNS and CDR2 SASEGT. CDR3 length equals 16 residues. The DNA for the CDR3 is TGTGCCAGCACTCCTCGACGGTCAGCAACTAATGAAAAACTGTTTTTT. It specifies CASTPRRSATNEKLFF.

In this sample, this clonotype turned up a few times. The V and J genes are TRBV27 and TRBJ1-4; D might be TRBD1 (6 bases). CDR3 length: 16 amino acids. Germline V CDR1 and CDR2: MNHEY, SMNVEV (reference sequence). Trimming shortened V by 5 bases and J by 0 bases, and 13 bases separated the two germline ends. The CDR3 coding sequence is TGTGCCAGCAGTCCGGGACAAGGAACAACTAATGAAAAACTGTTTTTT. Protein: CASSPGQGTTNEKLFF. The whole variable domain, remainder taken from reference TRBV27 and TRBJ1-4, is EAQVTQNPRYLITVTGKKLTVTCSQNMNHEYMSWYRQDPGLGLRQIYYSMNVEVTDKGDVPEGYKVSRKEKRNFPLILESPSPNQTSLYFCASSPGQGTTNEKLFFGSGTQLSVL.

The chain uses TRBV24-1 and TRBJ2-1; TRBD2 agrees at 10 bases. The junction had 5 bases not matched to a gene; V was cut back by 7 bases and J by 0 bases. The V gene's germline CDR1 is KGHDR and CDR2 SFDVKD. The CDR3 totals 16 residues. CDR3 sequence: CATSPSGGGSYNEQFF. CDR3 coding DNA: TGTGCCACCAGCCCTAGCGGGGGAGGCTCCTACAATGAGCAGTTCTTC.

The sample holds a few counts of this clonotype. V gene TRBV7-9 combines with J gene TRBJ2-7, with TRBD1 identical over 7 bases. Germline assignment: CDR1 SEHNR and CDR2 FQNEAQ (reference sequence). The CDR3 loop spans 14 amino acids. V lost 6 bases, J lost 0 bases, and 5 bases stayed unmatched. DNA of the CDR3: TGTGCCAGCAGGTCCGGACAGGACTCCTACGAGCAGTACTTC. Amino acids: CASRSGQDSYEQYF.

In this sample, this clonotype turned up a few times. The J gene is TRBJ1-2, the V gene TRBV28, with D maybe TRBD1 (6 bases). The germline V gene has CDR1 MDHEN and CDR2 SYDVKM. This CDR3 spans 15 amino acids. Between the trimmed V and J ends, which lost 7 bases and 5 bases, there was a span of 20 bases. CDR3 amino acids: CASIPGGGRYYGYTF. The CDR3 bases are TGTGCCAGCATCCCCGGCGGGGGCCGGTATTATGGCTACACCTTC.

Notes on this clonotype: Germline and junction disagree at one end, which may indicate a read error. The CDR3 nucleotides read TGTGTCAGCAGCGCCACAGGGGGCACTTTCAATGAGCAGTTCTTC. It is translated as CVSSATGGTFNEQFF. The chain uses TRBV7-2 and TRBJ2-1, with 9 nucleotides matching TRBD1. CDR1 and CDR2 (germline): SGHTA, FQGNSA. This CDR3 has 15 amino acids.

This clonotype was recorded a few times. V is TRBV12-3 or TRBV12-4 and J is TRBJ1-1; no firm D call. V was shortened by 2 bases and J by 5 bases, with 9 bases between the two germline ends. The length of the CDR3 is 13 residues. The CDR3 protein is CASSLSVLTEAFF. The CDR3 nucleotides are TGTGCCAGCAGTTTAAGTGTGCTGACTGAAGCTTTCTTT.

The chain carries TRBV15 and TRBJ2-1; D is ambiguous. Trimming shortened V by 4 bases and J by 6 bases, and 13 bases separated the two germline ends. The CDR3 spans 14 residues. Per germline, CDR1 LNHNV and CDR2 YYDKDF (reference sequence). The CDR3 DNA sequence: TGTGCCACCAGCACTACCGGGCCTCTCAATGAGCAGTTCTTC. It is translated as CATSTTGPLNEQFF.

The chain employs TRBV27 and TRBJ1-6; 9 nucleotides match TRBD1. V dropped 6 bases and J dropped 5; count of bases not matched to a gene: 2. Germline V CDR1 and CDR2: MNHEY, SMNVEV (reference sequence). CDR3 length: 14 amino acids. CDR3 coding DNA: TGTGCCAGCAGACAGGGGGCGAATAATTCACCCCTCCACTTT. It is translated as CASRQGANNSPLHF.

The rearrangement uses TRBV5-4 and TRBJ2-3; weak D call: TRBD2 (6 bases). The V gene lost 6 bases and the J gene lost 2 bases, with 19 bases spanning the gap. In germline, CDR1 is SGHNT, CDR2 YYREEE (reference sequence). The CDR3 has 16 residues. For the CDR3, the DNA is TGTGCCAGCACCTCGGAGGGACCCGCAGCCACAGATACGCAGTATTTT. Translating it yields CASTSEGPAATDTQYF.

This rearrangement joins TRBV19 to TRBJ2-7, with a possible D match to TRBD2 (6 bases). The CDR3 has 15 amino acids. From germline, CDR1 is LNHDA and CDR2 SQIVND (reference sequence). Trimming shortened V by 4 bases and J by 4 bases, and 17 bases separated the two germline ends. Written as DNA, the CDR3 is TGTGCCAGTAGTAGGGACTCTAGTCCGGGGTACGAGCAGTACTTC. Residues: CASSRDSSPGYEQYF.